These 14 T cell receptor beta chains were sequenced from one sample in a study of T cell changes during pregnancy in multiple sclerosis. Profiling relied on immunoSEQ multiplex PCR, and the TCRdb table lists in-frame clones only, not all of them. The data contain about 51,000 clones, around 90% of them seen just once; the ten biggest clones take up about 2.6%. The sequencing here drew on CD8+ T cells from peripheral blood mononuclear cells, taken in the second trimester of pregnancy. The receptors derive from a female donor with multiple sclerosis, enrolled in a pregnancy study.

The DNA of the CDR3 is TGCGCCAGCAGTCCCGGGACAGCGAACACTGAAGCTTTCTTT. This sequence encodes CASSPGTANTEAFF. The chain couples TRBV4-3 to TRBJ1-1, with TRBD1 identical over 7 bases. CDR1 is LGHNA and CDR2 is YSLEER in the germline V gene. This CDR3 contains 14 residues. V shed 6 bases, J shed 1 base, and the junction held 5 bases outside the gene matches.

The chain is built from TRBV4-2 and TRBJ2-2, with D possibly matching TRBD2 (6 bases). Germline V gives CDR1 LGHNA, CDR2 YNFKEQ. CDR3 length: 16 residues. Between the trimmed V and J ends, which lost 1 base and 4 bases, there was a span of 13 bases. The CDR3 protein is CASSQVVSGGTGELFF. CDR3 coding DNA: TGTGCCAGCAGCCAAGTGGTTAGCGGAGGCACCGGGGAGCTGTTTTTT.

V and J are TRBV7-9 and TRBJ2-2; D uncertain. Germline values: CDR1 SEHNR, CDR2 FQNEAQ (reference sequence). This CDR3 is 15 amino acids long. Trimming left V 1 base short and J 2 bases short, with 8 bases between. In nucleotides, the CDR3 is TGTGCCAGCAGCTTAGTGGGCAGCAACACCGGGGAGCTGTTTTTT. It yields the protein CASSLVGSNTGELFF.

CDR3 amino acids: CASSQMMSVNTEAFF. The CDR3 region has the DNA TGTGCCAGCAGCCAAATGATGAGCGTGAACACTGAAGCTTTCTTT. This chain links TRBV14 with TRBJ1-1, with D unresolved. The V gene's germline CDR1 is SGHDN and CDR2 FVKESK. The length of the CDR3 is 15 residues. V was pared by 2 bases and J by 0 bases, with 10 bases between.

This clone appeared once. The CDR3 loop reads CASSQVQTARADTQYF. CDR3 nucleotides: TGTGCCAGCAGCCAGGTTCAGACAGCCCGGGCAGATACGCAGTATTTT. This chain connects TRBV14 to TRBJ2-3; D is possibly TRBD1 (5 bases). Trimming removed 3 bases at V and 4 bases at J, with 17 bases between. CDR1 and CDR2 (germline): SGHDN, FVKESK. The CDR3 length is 16 residues.

This chain connects TRBV14 to TRBJ2-7; a possible D gene is TRBD1 (5 bases). V lost 0 bases and J lost 3, with 27 bases in between. CDR1 and CDR2 (germline): SGHDN, FVKESK. The CDR3 is 20 residues long. The DNA for the CDR3 is TGTGCCAGCAGCCAAGAAGGATGGGCAGGAAGGTCGAATCAGGGCTACGAGCAGTACTTC. This sequence encodes CASSQEGWAGRSNQGYEQYF.

The V gene is TRBV14, the J gene TRBJ2-5; TRBD1 matches 7 bases. V gave up 2 bases and J gave up 5 bases; unmatched junction bases: 8. CDR3 size: 15 residues. Per the germline V gene, CDR1 is SGHDN and CDR2 is FVKESK. CDR3 in DNA: TGTGCCAGCAGCCAATGGGGACAGTGGCCGGAGACCCAGTACTTC. Its protein product is CASSQWGQWPETQYF. Full variable domain (remainder filled in from reference TRBV14 and TRBJ2-5): EAGVTQFPSHSVIEKGQTVTLRCDPISGHDNLYWYRRVMGKEIKFLLHFVKESKQDESGMPNNRFLAERTGGTYSTLKVQPAELEDSGVYFCASSQWGQWPETQYFGPGTRLLVL.

The genes are TRBV5-1 and TRBJ2-3; no definite D call. The CDR3 is 12 residues long. V lost 4 bases, J lost 3 bases, and 6 bases lay in between. Germline V gene sequence: CDR1 SGHRS, CDR2 YFSETQ. CDR3 sequence reads: CASSPQTDTQYF. DNA of the CDR3: TGCGCCAGCAGCCCACAGACAGATACGCAGTATTTT.

This chain uses TRBV4-2 with TRBJ2-7; maybe TRBD2 (5 bases). This CDR3 is built from 14 residues. V lost 1 base and J lost 3, with 10 bases in between. From germline, CDR1 is LGHNA and CDR2 YNFKEQ. The CDR3 here is CASSQAEGDYEQYF. CDR3 sequence (DNA): TGTGCCAGCAGCCAAGCCGAGGGCGACTACGAGCAGTACTTC.

The gene calls are TRBV25-1 and TRBJ2-1; TRBD1 is a possible D gene (6 bases). The CDR3 length is 14 residues. Deletions cut 4 bases from V and 2 bases from J, with 9 bases between. Germline CDR1 is MGHDK and CDR2 is SYGVNS. This chain's CDR3 is CASSVDRTYNEQFF. The CDR3 DNA sequence: TGTGCCAGCAGTGTGGACAGAACCTACAATGAGCAGTTCTTC.

The chain is built from TRBV27 and TRBJ2-7; no firm D call. Trimming shortened V by 5 bases and J by 3 bases, and 14 bases separated the two germline ends. Germline values: CDR1 MNHEY, CDR2 SMNVEV (reference sequence). The CDR3 is 14 amino acids. The CDR3 region is CASSEKSQNYEQYF. CDR3 in DNA: TGTGCCAGCAGTGAAAAGTCTCAGAACTACGAGCAGTACTTC.

This clone was detected many times. This sequence joins TRBV2 and TRBJ2-7; D is possibly TRBD2 (5 bases). V gave up 8 bases and J gave up 0 bases, with 17 bases separating them. This CDR3 is 15 amino acids long. Germline V gene lookup returns CDR1 SNHLY and CDR2 FYNNEI. In nucleotides, the CDR3 is TGTGCCAGCCGGGAACCGGACGGAAGCTCCTACGAGCAGTACTTC. It yields the protein CASREPDGSSYEQYF.

J is TRBJ1-6 and V is TRBV28, with a tentative D call TRBD1 (6 bases). The CDR3 has 12 residues. V shed 5 bases and J shed 12 bases, with 11 bases lying between them. The germline CDR1 and CDR2 sequences are MDHEN and SYDVKM. The CDR3 nucleotides read TGTGCCAGCAGTCTACCCAGGGGACCCCTCCACTTT. Translation: CASSLPRGPLHF.

The chain links TRBV19 to TRBJ2-7, with D possibly being TRBD1 (5 bases). The CDR3 is made up of 16 amino acids. CDR1 and CDR2 (germline): LNHDA, SQIVND (reference sequence). The V gene lost 3 bases and the J gene lost 3 bases, with 18 bases spanning the gap. The chain's CDR3 is CASSMEKGGAFYEQYF. The CDR3 DNA sequence: TGTGCCAGTAGTATGGAAAAGGGTGGGGCTTTCTACGAGCAGTACTTC.